This passage covers 7 T cell receptor beta chains from one sample sequenced in a study of shared clonotypes between healthy human individuals (dated by TCRdb to about 2020). To prepare the library, the immunoSEQ multiplex PCR assay was applied. The immuneACCESS repertoire file appears here via TCRdb, limited to in-frame rearrangements. These files lack a portion of the clones; in checked studies, under half of the deficit traces to unresolved V genes, and the cause of the others is not known. Within this sample are just over 2,000,000 clones, with roughly 94% of them counted one time only. Of the sample, more than 0.1% falls within the top ten clones. Sequenced material: naive CD4+ T cells sorted from blood. The cell subset or site label on this specimen signifies: CD45RA+ positively selected. These receptors were taken from a man aged 18 to 30 in good health.

This sequence joins TRBV2 and TRBJ1-3; no definite D call. This CDR3 contains 14 residues. V was shortened by 8 bases and J by 2 bases, with 13 bases between the two germline ends. Germline V gene data show CDR1 as SNHLY and CDR2 as FYNNEI. CDR3 loop: CASRRHTTGNTIYF. CDR3 in DNA: TGTGCCAGCCGTAGGCACACAACTGGAAACACCATATATTTT.

The gene calls are TRBV7-2 and TRBJ2-7; 9 bases line up with TRBD1. Germline CDR1 and CDR2: SGHTA and FQGNSA. V lost 5 bases, J lost 6 bases, and 11 bases stayed unmatched. The CDR3 contains 15 residues. Here the CDR3 DNA reads TGTGCCAGCAGCGAAACTCCGGGACAGGGAGGCGAGCAGTACTTC. Translated, it gives CASSETPGQGGEQYF.

The chain employs TRBV4-1 and TRBJ1-3, with D unclear. The CDR3 has 13 residues. The germline V gene has CDR1 MGHRA and CDR2 YSYEKL. V lost 1 base and J lost 6, with 7 bases in between. DNA of the CDR3: TGCGCCAGCAGCCAAGGGATGGAAAACACCATATATTTT. Residues: CASSQGMENTIYF.

This clone has only one observation. The gene calls are TRBV19 and TRBJ2-2; D is possibly TRBD2 (7 bases). The CDR3 covers 14 residues. Germline loops: CDR1 LNHDA, CDR2 SQIVND (reference sequence). The germline V and J ends were trimmed by 8 bases and 5 bases, with 15 bases remaining between them. CDR3 in amino acids: CASREAGATGELFF. Here the CDR3 DNA reads TGTGCCAGTCGGGAGGCAGGGGCTACCGGGGAGCTGTTTTTT.

The chain recombines TRBV2 with TRBJ2-2, with D perhaps matching TRBD2 (5 bases). The ends were cut back, 2 bases at V and 7 bases at J, with 11 bases in the middle. In germline, CDR1 is SNHLY, CDR2 FYNNEI. The CDR3 runs to 14 residues. CDR3 bases: TGTGCCAGCAGTGAAATAAGCGGCATCGGGGAGCTGTTTTTT. Translated, it gives CASSEISGIGELFF.

This chain uses TRBV28 with TRBJ2-1; TRBD1 might be the D (5 bases). Germline loops: CDR1 MDHEN, CDR2 SYDVKM. V was trimmed by 6 bases and J by 5 bases, leaving 14 bases between them. The CDR3 runs 14 residues. The CDR3 DNA is TGTGCCAGCAGCCTCTGGGGCAGAAACAATGAGCAGTTCTTC. Translated: CASSLWGRNNEQFF.

V and J are TRBV28 and TRBJ1-6; D not resolved. CDR3 length: 14 residues. V was pared by 2 bases and J by 7 bases, with 9 bases between. Germline V gives CDR1 MDHEN, CDR2 SYDVKM. The CDR3 DNA follows: TGTGCCAGCAGTTTAGGGCAGAGGAATTCACCCCTCCACTTT. It encodes CASSLGQRNSPLHF.